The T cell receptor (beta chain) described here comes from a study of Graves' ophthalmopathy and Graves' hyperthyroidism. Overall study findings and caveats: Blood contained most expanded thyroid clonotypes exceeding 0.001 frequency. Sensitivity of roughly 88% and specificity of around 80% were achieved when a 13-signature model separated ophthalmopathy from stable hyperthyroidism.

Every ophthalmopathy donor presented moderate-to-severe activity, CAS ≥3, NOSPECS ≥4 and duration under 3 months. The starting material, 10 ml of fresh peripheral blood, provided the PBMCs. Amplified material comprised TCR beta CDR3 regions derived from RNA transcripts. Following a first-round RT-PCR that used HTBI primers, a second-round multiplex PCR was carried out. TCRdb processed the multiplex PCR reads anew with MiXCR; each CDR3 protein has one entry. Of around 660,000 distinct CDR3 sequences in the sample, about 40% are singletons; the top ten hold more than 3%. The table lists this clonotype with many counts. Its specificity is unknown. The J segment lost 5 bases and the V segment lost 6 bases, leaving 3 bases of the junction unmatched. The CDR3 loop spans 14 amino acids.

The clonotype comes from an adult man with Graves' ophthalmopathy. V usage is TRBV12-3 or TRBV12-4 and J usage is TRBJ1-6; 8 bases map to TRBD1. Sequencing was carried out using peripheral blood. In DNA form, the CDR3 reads TGTGCCAGCAGGACAGGGGTAGATAATTCACCCCTCCACTTT. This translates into CASRTGVDNSPLHF.